These T cell receptor beta chains were read from a single sample in a study of blood T cell repertoires in COVID-19. The table came from immunoSEQ multiplex PCR; TCRdb's copy has only in-frame clones and leaves some out. The table lists around 310,000 clones, nearly 90% of them singletons. The material sequenced was peripheral blood. These receptors all stem from a woman aged 40 to 55 with COVID-19, enrolled during active disease. Each CDR3 is given without its conserved first and last residue.

j_call v_call cdr3_aa
TRBJ2-1 TRBV6-5 ASSYSIAGEDNEQF
TRBJ2-5 TRBV2 ASSDAARETQY
TRBJ1-5 TRBV28 ASSRQGVGGPQH
TRBJ2-2 TRBV18 ASSPLTGGETGELF
TRBJ1-1 TRBV5-4 ASSLGGQMNTEAF
TRBJ1-2 TRBV28 ASSQGGYGYT
TRBJ1-1 TRBV27 ASSLSPPGGPNTEAF
TRBJ2-7 TRBV7-9 ASSFRDEQY
TRBJ2-7 TRBV5-4 ASSSPGLLYEQY
TRBJ1-2 TRBV19 ASSIFGTANYGYT
TRBJ1-2 TRBV19 AVGFPWTGWGGGSDGYT
TRBJ2-5 TRBV28 ATRRGGDQETQY
TRBJ1-2 TRBV21-1 ASSKPGTDYGYT
TRBJ1-5 TRBV28 ASSSTNQPQH
TRBJ2-7 TRBV19 ASSMGPRSYEQY
TRBJ1-4 TRBV28 ASKDPGANEKLF